This TCR beta chain was identified during a study of control samples from healthy donors and cancer patients. This CDR3 is 17 amino acids long. After removal of 8 bases from V and 3 bases from J, the junction contained 13 bases not matched to a gene. In germline, CDR1 is SNHLY, CDR2 FYNNEI. Assay: immunoSEQ multiplex PCR; the TCRdb copy retains only in-frame clones and omits some. The sample lists roughly 76,000 clones; roughly 94% were seen once. This clonotype originated in a woman aged 40-49 years in good health. The sample was blood. The V call is TRBV2, the J call TRBJ2-7; TRBD2 matches 13 bases. For the CDR3, the DNA is TGTGCCAGCTTATTTGGACTAGCGGGAGTCAAGAACTACGAGCAGTACTTC. Translated, it gives CASLFGLAGVKNYEQYF.